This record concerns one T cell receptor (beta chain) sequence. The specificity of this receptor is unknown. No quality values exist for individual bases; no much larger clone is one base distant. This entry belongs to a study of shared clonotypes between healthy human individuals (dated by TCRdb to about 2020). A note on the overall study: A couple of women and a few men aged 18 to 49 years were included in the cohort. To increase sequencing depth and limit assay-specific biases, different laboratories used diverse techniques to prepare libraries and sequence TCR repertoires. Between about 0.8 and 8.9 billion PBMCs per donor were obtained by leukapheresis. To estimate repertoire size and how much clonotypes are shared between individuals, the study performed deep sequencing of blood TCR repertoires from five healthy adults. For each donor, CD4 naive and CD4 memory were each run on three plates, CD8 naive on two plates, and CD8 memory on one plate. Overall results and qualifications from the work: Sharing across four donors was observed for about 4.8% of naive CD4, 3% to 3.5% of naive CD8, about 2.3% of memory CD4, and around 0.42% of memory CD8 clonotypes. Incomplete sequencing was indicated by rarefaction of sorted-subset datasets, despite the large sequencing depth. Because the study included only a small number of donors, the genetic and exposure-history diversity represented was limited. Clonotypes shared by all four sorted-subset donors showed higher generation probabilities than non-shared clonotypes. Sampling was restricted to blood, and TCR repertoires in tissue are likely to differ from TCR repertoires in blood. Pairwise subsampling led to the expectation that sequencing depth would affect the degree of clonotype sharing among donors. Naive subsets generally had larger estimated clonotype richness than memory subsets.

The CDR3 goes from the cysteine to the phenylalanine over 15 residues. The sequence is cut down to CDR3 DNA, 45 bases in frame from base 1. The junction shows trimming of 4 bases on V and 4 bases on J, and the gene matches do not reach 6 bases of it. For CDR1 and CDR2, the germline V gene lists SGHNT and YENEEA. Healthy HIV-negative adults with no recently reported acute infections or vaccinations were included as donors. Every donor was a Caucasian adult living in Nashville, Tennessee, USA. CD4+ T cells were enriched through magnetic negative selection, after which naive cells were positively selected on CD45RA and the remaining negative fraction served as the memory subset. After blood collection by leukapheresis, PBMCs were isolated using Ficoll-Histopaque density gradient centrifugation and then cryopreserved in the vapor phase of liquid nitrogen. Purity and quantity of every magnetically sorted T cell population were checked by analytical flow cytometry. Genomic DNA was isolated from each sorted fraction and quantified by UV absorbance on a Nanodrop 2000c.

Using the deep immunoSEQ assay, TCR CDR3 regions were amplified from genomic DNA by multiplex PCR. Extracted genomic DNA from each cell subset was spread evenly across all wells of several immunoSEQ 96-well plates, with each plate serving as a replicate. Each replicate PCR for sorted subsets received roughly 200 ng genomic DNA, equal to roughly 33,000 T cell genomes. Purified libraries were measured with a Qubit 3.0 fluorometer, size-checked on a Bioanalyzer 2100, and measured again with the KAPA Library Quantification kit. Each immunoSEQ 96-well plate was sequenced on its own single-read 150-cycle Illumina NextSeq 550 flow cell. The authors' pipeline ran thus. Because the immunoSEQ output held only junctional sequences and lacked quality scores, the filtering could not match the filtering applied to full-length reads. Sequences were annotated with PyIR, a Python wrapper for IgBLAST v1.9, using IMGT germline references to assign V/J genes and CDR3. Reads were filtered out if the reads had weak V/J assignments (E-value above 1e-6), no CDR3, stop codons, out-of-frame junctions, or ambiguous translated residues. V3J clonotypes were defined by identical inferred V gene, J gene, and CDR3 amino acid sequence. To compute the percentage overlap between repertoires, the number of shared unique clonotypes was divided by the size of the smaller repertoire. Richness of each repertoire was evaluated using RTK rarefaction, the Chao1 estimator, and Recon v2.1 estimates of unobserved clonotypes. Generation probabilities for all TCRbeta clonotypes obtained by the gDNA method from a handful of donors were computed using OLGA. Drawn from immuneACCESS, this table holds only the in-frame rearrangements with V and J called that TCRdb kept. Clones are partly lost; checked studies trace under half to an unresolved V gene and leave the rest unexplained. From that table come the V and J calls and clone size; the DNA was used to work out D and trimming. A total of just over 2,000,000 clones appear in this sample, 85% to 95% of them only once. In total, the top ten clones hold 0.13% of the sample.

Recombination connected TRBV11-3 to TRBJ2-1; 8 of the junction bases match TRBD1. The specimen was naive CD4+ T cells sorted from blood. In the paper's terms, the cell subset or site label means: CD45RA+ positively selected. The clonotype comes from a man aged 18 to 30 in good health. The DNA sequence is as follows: TGTGCCAGCAGCTCTGGACAGGGAGAATACAATGAGCAGTTCTTC. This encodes CASSSGQGEYNEQFF.